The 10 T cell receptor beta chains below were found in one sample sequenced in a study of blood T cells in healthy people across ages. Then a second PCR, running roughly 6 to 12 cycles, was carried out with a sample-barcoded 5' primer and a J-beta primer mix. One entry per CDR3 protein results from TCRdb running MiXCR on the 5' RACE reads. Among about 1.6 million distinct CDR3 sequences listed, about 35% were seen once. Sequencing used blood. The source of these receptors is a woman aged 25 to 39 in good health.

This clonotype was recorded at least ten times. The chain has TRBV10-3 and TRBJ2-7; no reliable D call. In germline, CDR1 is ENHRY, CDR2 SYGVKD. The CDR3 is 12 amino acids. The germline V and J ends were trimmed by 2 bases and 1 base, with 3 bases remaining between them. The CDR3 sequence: CAISEGSYEQYF. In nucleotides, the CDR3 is TGTGCCATCAGTGAGGGGTCCTACGAGCAGTACTTC.

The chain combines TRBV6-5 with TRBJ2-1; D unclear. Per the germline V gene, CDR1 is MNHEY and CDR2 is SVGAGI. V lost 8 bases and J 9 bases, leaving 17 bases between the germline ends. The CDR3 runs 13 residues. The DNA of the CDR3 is TGTGCCAGCTCGGATAGGCCGTTGGGTGAGCAGTTCTTC. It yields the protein CASSDRPLGEQFF.

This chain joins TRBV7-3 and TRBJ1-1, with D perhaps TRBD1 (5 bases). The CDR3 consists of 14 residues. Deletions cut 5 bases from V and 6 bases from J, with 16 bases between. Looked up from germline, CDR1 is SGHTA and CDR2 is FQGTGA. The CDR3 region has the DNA TGTGCCAGCAGCCCCCAGGGTAGAGCGTCTGAAGCTTTCTTT. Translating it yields CASSPQGRASEAFF.

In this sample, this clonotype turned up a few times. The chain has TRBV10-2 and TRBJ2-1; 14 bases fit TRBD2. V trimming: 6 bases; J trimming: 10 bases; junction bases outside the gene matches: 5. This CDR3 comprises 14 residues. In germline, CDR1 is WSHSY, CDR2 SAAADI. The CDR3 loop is CASRGTSGGWEQFF. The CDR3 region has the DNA TGCGCCAGCAGGGGGACTAGCGGGGGCTGGGAGCAGTTCTTC.

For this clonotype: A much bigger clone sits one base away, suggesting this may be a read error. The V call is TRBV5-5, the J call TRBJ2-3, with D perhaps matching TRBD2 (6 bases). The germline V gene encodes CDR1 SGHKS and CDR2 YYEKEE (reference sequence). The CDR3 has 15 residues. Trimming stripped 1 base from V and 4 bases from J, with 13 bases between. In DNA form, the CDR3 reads TGTGCCAGCAGCTTGTGGGGGGAAGTCGCAGATACGCAGTATTTT. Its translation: CASSLWGEVADTQYF.

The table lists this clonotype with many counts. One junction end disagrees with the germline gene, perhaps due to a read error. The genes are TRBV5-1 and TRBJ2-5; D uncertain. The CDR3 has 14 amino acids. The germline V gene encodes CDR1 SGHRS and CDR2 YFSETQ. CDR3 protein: CASSLALSQETQYF. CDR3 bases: TGCGCCAGCAGTTTGGCACTATCGCAAGAGACCCAGTACTTC. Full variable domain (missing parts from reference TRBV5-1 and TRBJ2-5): KAGVTQTPRYLIKTRGQQVTLSCSPISGHRSVSWYQQTPGQGLQFLFEYFSETQRNKGNFPGRFSGRQFSNSRSEMNVSTLELGDSALYLCASSLALSQETQYFGPGTRLLVL.

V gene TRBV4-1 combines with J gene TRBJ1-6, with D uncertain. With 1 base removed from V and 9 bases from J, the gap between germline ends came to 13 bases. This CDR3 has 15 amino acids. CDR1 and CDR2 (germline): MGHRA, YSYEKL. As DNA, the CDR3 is TGCGCCAGCAGCCAAGGTACCAGCCGCGGTTCACCCCTCCACTTT. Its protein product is CASSQGTSRGSPLHF.

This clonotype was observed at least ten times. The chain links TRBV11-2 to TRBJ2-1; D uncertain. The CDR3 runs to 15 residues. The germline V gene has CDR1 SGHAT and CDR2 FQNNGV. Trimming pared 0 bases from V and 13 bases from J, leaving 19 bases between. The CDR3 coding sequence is TGTGCCAGCAGCTTAGATCCGGCCAGAAACGGTCGTCAGTTCTTC. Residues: CASSLDPARNGRQFF.

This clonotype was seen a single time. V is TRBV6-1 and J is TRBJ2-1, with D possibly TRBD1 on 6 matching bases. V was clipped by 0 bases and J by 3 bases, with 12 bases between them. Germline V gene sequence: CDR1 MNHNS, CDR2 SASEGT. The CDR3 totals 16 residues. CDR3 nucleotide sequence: TGTGCCAGCAGTGAAGCAACAGGGAGATTCTACAATGAGCAGTTCTTC. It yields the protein CASSEATGRFYNEQFF.

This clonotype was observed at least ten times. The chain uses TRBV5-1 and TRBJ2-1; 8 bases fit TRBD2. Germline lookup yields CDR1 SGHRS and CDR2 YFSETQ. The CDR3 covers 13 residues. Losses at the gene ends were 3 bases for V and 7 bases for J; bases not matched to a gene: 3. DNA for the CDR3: TGCGCCAGCAGCTGGACTAGCTGGAATGAGCAGTTCTTC. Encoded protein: CASSWTSWNEQFF. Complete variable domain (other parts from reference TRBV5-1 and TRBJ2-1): KAGVTQTPRYLIKTRGQQVTLSCSPISGHRSVSWYQQTPGQGLQFLFEYFSETQRNKGNFPGRFSGRQFSNSRSEMNVSTLELGDSALYLCASSWTSWNEQFFGPGTRLTVL.